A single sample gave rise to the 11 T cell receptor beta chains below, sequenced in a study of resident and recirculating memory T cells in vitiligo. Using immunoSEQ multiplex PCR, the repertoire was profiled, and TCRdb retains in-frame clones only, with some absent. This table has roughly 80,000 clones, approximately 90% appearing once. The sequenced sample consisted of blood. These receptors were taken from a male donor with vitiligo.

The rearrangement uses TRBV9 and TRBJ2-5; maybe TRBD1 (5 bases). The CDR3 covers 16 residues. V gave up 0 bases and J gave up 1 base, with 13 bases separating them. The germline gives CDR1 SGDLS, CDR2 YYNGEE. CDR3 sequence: CASSVATGATQETQYF. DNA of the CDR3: TGTGCCAGCAGCGTAGCTACAGGTGCTACCCAAGAGACCCAGTACTTC.

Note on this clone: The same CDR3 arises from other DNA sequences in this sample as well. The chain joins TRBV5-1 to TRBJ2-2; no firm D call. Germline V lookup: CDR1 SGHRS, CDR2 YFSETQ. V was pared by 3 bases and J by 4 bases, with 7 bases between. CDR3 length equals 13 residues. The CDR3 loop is CASSWQITGELFF. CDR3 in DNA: TGCGCCAGCAGCTGGCAGATCACCGGGGAGCTGTTTTTT.

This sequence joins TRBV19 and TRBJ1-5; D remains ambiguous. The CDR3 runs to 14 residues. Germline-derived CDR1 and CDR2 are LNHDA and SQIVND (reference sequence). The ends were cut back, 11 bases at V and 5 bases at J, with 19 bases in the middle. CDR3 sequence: CAATRSDGYQPQHF. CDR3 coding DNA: TGTGCCGCAACCAGGTCAGACGGTTATCAGCCCCAGCATTTT. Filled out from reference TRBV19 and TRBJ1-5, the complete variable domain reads DGGITQSPKYLFRKEGQNVTLSCEQNLNHDAMYWYRQDPGQGLRLIYYSQIVNDFQKGDIAEGYSVSREKKESFPLTVTSAQKNPTAFYLCAATRSDGYQPQHFGDGTRLSIL.

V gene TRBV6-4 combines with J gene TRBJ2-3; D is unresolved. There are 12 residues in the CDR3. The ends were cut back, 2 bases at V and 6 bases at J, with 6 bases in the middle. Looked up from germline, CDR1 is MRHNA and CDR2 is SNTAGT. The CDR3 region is CASSDGFDTQYF. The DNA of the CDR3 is TGTGCCAGCAGTGACGGCTTTGATACGCAGTATTTT.

The CDR3 sequence: CAAKTGNNEQFF. CDR3 DNA: TGTGCCGCAAAGACTGGAAACAATGAGCAGTTCTTC. The gene calls are TRBV6-5 and TRBJ2-1; D not certain. CDR1 and CDR2 (germline): MNHEY, SVGAGI. The CDR3 has 12 amino acids. V gave up 11 bases and J gave up 5 bases, with 13 bases separating them.

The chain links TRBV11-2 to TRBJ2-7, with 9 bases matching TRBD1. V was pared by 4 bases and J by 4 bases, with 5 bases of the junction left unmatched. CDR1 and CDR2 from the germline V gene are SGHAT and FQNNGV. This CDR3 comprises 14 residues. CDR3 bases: TGTGCCAGCAGCTCTACAGGGGGCGGTTACGAGCAGTACTTC. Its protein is CASSSTGGGYEQYF.

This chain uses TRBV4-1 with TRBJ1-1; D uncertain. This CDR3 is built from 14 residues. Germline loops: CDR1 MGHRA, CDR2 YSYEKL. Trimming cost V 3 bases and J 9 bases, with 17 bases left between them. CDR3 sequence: CASSHPLKELKAFF. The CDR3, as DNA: TGCGCCAGCAGCCACCCTCTGAAGGAGCTTAAAGCTTTCTTT.

The CDR3 DNA sequence: TGTGCCACCTATCCGGGACAACAAGAGACCCAGTACTTC. Protein product: CATYPGQQETQYF. The chain recombines TRBV27 with TRBJ2-5; D might be TRBD1 (6 bases). Trimming removed 10 bases at V and 2 bases at J, with 14 bases between. The CDR3 sequence is 13 residues long. Germline values: CDR1 MNHEY, CDR2 SMNVEV (reference sequence).

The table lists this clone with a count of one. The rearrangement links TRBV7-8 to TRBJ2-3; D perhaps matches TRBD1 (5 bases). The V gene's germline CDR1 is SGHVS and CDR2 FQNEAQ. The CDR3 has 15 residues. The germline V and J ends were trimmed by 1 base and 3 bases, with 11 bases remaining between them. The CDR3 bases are TGTGCCAGCAGCTTAGTATCAGGGATGACAGATACGCAGTATTTT. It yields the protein CASSLVSGMTDTQYF.

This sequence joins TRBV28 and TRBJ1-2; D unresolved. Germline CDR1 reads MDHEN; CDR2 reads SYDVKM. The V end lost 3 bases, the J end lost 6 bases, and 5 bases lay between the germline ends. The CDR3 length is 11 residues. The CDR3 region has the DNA TGTGCCAGCAGTTTGGCGGATGGCTACACCTTC. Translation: CASSLADGYTF.

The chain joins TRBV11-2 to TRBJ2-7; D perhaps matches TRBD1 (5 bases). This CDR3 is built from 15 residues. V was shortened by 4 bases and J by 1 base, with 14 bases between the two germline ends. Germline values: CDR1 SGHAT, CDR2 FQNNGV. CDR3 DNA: TGTGCCAGCAGCTCCTTCCCAAGGGGATCCTACGAGCAGTACTTC. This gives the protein CASSSFPRGSYEQYF.